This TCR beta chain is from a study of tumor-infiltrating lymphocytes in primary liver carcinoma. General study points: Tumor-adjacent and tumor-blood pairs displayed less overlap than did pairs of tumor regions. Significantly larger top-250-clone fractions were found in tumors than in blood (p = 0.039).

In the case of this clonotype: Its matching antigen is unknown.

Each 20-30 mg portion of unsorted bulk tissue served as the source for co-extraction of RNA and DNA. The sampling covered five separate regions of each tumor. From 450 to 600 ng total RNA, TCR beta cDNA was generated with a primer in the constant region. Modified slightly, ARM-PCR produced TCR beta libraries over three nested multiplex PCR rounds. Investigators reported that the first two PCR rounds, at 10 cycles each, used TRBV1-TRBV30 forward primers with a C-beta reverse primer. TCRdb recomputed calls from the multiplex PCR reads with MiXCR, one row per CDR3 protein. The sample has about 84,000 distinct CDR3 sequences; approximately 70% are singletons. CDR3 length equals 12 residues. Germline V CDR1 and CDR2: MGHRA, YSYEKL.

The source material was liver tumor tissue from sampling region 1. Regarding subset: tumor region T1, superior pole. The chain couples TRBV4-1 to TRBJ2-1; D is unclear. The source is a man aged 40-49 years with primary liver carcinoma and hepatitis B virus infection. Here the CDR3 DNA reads TGCGTCAACAGCCAAGCAGGAACCGAGCAGTTCTTC. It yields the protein CVNSQAGTEQFF.